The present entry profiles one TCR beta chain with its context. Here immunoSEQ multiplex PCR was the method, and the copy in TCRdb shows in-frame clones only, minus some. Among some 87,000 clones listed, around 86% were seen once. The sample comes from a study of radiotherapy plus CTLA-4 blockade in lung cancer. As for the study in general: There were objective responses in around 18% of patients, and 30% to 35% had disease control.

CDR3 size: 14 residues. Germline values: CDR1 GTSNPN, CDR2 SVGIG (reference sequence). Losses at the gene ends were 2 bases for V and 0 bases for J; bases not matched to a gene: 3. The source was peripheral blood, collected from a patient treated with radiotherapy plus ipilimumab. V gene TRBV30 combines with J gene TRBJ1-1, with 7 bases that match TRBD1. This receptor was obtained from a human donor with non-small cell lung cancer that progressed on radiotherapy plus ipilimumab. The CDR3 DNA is TGTGCCTGGAGTTCCAGGGGGATGAACACTGAAGCTTTCTTT. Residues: CAWSSRGMNTEAFF.